The clone carrying this T cell receptor beta chain showed up just a few times. What it binds is unknown. TCRdb re-called the reads with MiXCR, one entry per CDR3 protein. The table records under 200,000 distinct CDR3 sequences, roughly 9.8% of them present only once. The CDR3 runs to 16 residues. Germline CDR1 reads LNHDA; CDR2 reads SQIVND (reference sequence). Deletions cut 2 bases from V and 3 bases from J, with 16 bases between. The data derive from a study of T cell repertoires in cytomegalovirus infection. Study findings and constraints: The study identified carriers of CMV plus the relevant HLA from cumulative public TCR beta family frequency.

V usage is TRBV19 and J usage is TRBJ1-1; D gene unclear. Sequenced: PBMCs. This TCR was recovered from a human donor in good health (CMV status not recorded). Some clones in this sample may be carry-over from other donors' samples. The CDR3 loop is CASSILGHSRDTEAFF. CDR3 DNA: TGTGCCAGTAGTATACTGGGTCATTCGAGGGACACTGAAGCTTTCTTT.